This T cell receptor (beta chain) was sequenced during a study of blood T cell repertoires in COVID-19. Study context: Spain, Italy and the United States supplied samples that represented acute and convalescent COVID-19. PBMCs, B-cell-depleted T cells, or T cells were the source of the cDNA or gDNA that made up the material.

As handled by the study authors: Amplification with reference gene primers provided the estimates of nucleated cell counts. Method: immunoSEQ multiplex PCR; TCRdb's copy keeps in-frame clones and lacks some. V, J and clone size reflect that table, while D and trimming were determined from the DNA. Of 100,000 or so clones detected, approximately 90% appear once; the ten largest clones hold around a sixth. This sequence originates from a man aged 50 or older with acute or convalescent COVID-19. Sequencing used peripheral blood.

The CDR3 DNA sequence: TGTGCCAGCAGCTCCGGACAGGCGAATCCCTACGAGCAGTACTTC. Translating gives CASSSGQANPYEQYF. The genes are TRBV7-9 and TRBJ2-7, with 7 bases aligning to TRBD1. This CDR3 is built from 15 residues. CDR1 and CDR2 from the germline V gene are SEHNR and FQNEAQ (reference sequence). Trimming at V came to 4 bases and at J to 2 bases, leaving 8 bases not matched to a gene.